This TCR beta chain was captured in a study of T cells after yellow fever vaccination. Trimming at V came to 4 bases and at J to 4 bases, leaving 11 bases not matched to a gene. Per germline, CDR1 DFQATT and CDR2 SNEGSKA (reference sequence). The CDR3 extends over 16 amino acids. TCRdb passed the 5' RACE reads through MiXCR, listing each CDR3 protein once. The sample records nearly 350,000 distinct CDR3 sequences, about 7.8% being singletons. The chain has TRBV20-1 and TRBJ2-3; 10 bases fit TRBD2. The clonotype originates from a man aged 18-30 years who received the YFV17D yellow fever vaccine. The sequencing used PBMCs, collected approximately 40 days after the first yellow fever vaccination. The CDR3 DNA is TGCAGTGCTAAGGGGTTTGGTAGCGGGGGGTCAGATACGCAGTATTTT. Its protein product is CSAKGFGSGGSDTQYF.